Below, 27 T cell receptor beta chains from the same sample are listed, as sequenced in a study of blood T cell repertoires in COVID-19. Clones were sequenced by immunoSEQ multiplex PCR, and TCRdb holds only the in-frame ones, with some missing. This table has approximately 220,000 clones, about 80% appearing once. What was sequenced was PBMCs or T cells enriched from blood (not recorded which). These receptors were taken from a woman aged 50 to 60 who had been exposed to COVID-19.

The rearrangement links TRBV18 to TRBJ2-3; 8 bases match TRBD1. The CDR3 has 17 amino acids. J gave up 3 bases and V 3 bases, and 11 bases lay outside the gene matches. Germline V gene data show CDR1 as KGHSH and CDR2 as LQKENI. The CDR3 DNA reads TGTGCCAGCTCACCCCTCGGACAGGGAATGGGAACAGATACGCAGTATTTT. It yields the protein CASSPLGQGMGTDTQYF.

This rearrangement joins TRBV15 to TRBJ1-2; D call uncertain. This CDR3 is 19 amino acids long. Trimming pared 0 bases from V and 8 bases from J, leaving 28 bases between. Per the germline V gene, CDR1 is LNHNV and CDR2 is YYDKDF (reference sequence). The DNA of the CDR3 is TGTGCCACCAGCAGAGATCTGGGCCGGGCGGGAGGAGCCGGTGGAGGCTACACCTTC. Amino acids: CATSRDLGRAGGAGGGYTF. Full variable domain (missing parts from reference TRBV15 and TRBJ1-2): DAMVIQNPRYQVTQFGKPVTLSCSQTLNHNVMYWYQQKSSQAPKLLFHYYDKDFNNEADTPDNFQSRRPNTSFCFLDIRSPGLGDTAMYLCATSRDLGRAGGAGGGYTFGSGTRLTVV.

This chain joins TRBV28 and TRBJ1-6, with 8 bases lining up with TRBD1. After removal of 6 bases from V and 7 bases from J, the junction contained 5 bases not matched to a gene. The CDR3 is 14 residues long. Germline values: CDR1 MDHEN, CDR2 SYDVKM. In DNA form, the CDR3 reads TGTGCCAGCAGACCCGACAGGGGAAATTCACCCCTCCACTTT. Its translation: CASRPDRGNSPLHF.

This clone was seen a single time. This rearrangement joins TRBV18 to TRBJ1-1, with D perhaps matching TRBD1 (6 bases). The CDR3 has 14 residues. The V gene lost 3 bases and the J gene lost 6 bases, with 14 bases spanning the gap. CDR1 and CDR2 (germline): KGHSH, LQKENI. The CDR3 region has the DNA TGTGCCAGCTCACCGTCACAGGGATCCCCTGAAGCTTTCTTT. Amino acids: CASSPSQGSPEAFF.

The rearrangement uses TRBV12-3 or TRBV12-4 and TRBJ1-1, with unresolved D. The germline V and J ends were trimmed by 2 bases and 7 bases, with 11 bases remaining between them. CDR3 size: 13 residues. CDR3: CASSLSVLDEAFF. CDR3 in DNA: TGTGCCAGCAGTTTATCAGTGCTCGATGAAGCTTTCTTT.

The J gene is TRBJ2-1, the V gene TRBV7-8; 15 bases line up with TRBD2. CDR1 and CDR2 from the germline V gene are SGHVS and FQNEAQ. V gave up 4 bases and J gave up 7 bases; unmatched junction bases: 2. This CDR3 comprises 15 residues. CDR3 in amino acids: CASSWTSGGANEQFF. The CDR3, as DNA: TGTGCCAGCAGCTGGACTAGCGGGGGGGCGAATGAGCAGTTCTTC.

V usage is TRBV7-8 and J usage is TRBJ1-2; D is unresolved. Trimming pared 1 base from V and 0 bases from J, leaving 9 bases between. The V gene's germline CDR1 is SGHVS and CDR2 FQNEAQ. The CDR3 has 15 amino acids. The CDR3: CASSLGSVPNYGYTF. The CDR3, as DNA: TGTGCCAGCAGCTTAGGTTCAGTTCCTAACTATGGCTACACCTTC.

The V and J genes are TRBV5-6 and TRBJ2-7, with 7 nucleotides matching TRBD2. Germline loops: CDR1 SGHDT, CDR2 YYEEEE. V gave up 4 bases and J gave up 1 base; unmatched junction bases: 2. This CDR3 region has 13 residues. As DNA, the CDR3 is TGTGCCAGCAGCCCCGGGGGGTCCTACGAGCAGTACTTC. It yields the protein CASSPGGSYEQYF.

The CDR3 bases are TGTGCCAGTAGTTCGGGACAGCCTAACTATGGCTACACCTTC. Its protein product is CASSSGQPNYGYTF. This sequence joins TRBV19 and TRBJ1-2; TRBD1 matches 7 bases. CDR1 and CDR2 (germline): LNHDA, SQIVND (reference sequence). The CDR3 sequence is 14 residues long. Trimming cost V 5 bases and J 0 bases; bases outside gene matches: 3.

This chain uses TRBV6-5 with TRBJ1-5, with TRBD1 matching over 9 bases. Germline assignment: CDR1 MNHEY and CDR2 SVGAGI. Unmatched junction bases numbered 8, after V lost 8 bases and J lost 6 bases. The CDR3 contains 14 residues. The CDR3 sequence is CASEWGTGFQPQHF. In DNA, the CDR3 is TGTGCCAGCGAATGGGGGACAGGGTTTCAGCCCCAGCATTTT.

The chain is built from TRBV29-1 and TRBJ2-1; 12 nucleotides match TRBD2. The junction had 8 bases not matched to a gene; V was cut back by 7 bases and J by 4 bases. The CDR3 is 15 amino acids. CDR1 and CDR2 (germline): SQVTM, ANQGSEA. CDR3 loop: CSAQTSGGTYNEQFF. Here the CDR3 DNA reads TGCAGCGCTCAAACTAGCGGGGGGACATACAATGAGCAGTTCTTC.

The rearrangement uses TRBV5-4 and TRBJ1-6, with D possibly matching TRBD1 (5 bases). This CDR3 has 15 amino acids. CDR1 SGHNT and CDR2 YYREEE come from the germline V gene (reference sequence). V was clipped by 0 bases and J by 10 bases, with 14 bases between them. DNA of the CDR3: TGTGCCAGCAGCTTGGTCGGCAGGGAGGGATCACCCCTCCACTTT. This gives the protein CASSLVGREGSPLHF. Full variable domain (outside the CDR3, taken from reference TRBV5-4 and TRBJ1-6): ETGVTQSPTHLIKTRGQQVTLRCSSQSGHNTVSWYQQALGQGPQFIFQYYREEENGRGNFPPRFSGLQFPNYSSELNVNALELDDSALYLCASSLVGREGSPLHFGNGTRLTVT.

This clone was recorded once. The DNA of the CDR3 is TGTGCCAGCAGTTCGGCCCGGGGGGCTCACACAGATACGCAGTATTTT. Translated, it gives CASSSARGAHTDTQYF. V and J are TRBV27 and TRBJ2-3, with a tentative D call TRBD2 (7 bases). CDR3 size: 16 residues. CDR1 and CDR2 (germline): MNHEY, SMNVEV (reference sequence). The V and J ends lost 4 bases and 2 bases respectively, with 16 bases between them.

This clone was observed a handful of times. The chain employs TRBV7-9 and TRBJ2-1; 11 positions agree with TRBD2. CDR3 size: 17 residues. Trimming removed 3 bases from V and 6 bases from J; junction bases left unmatched: 10. In germline, CDR1 is SEHNR, CDR2 FQNEAQ (reference sequence). The CDR3 DNA follows: TGTGCCAGCAGCTTTTGGGCTCTAGCGGGGGGATTCAATGAGCAGTTCTTC. Encoded protein: CASSFWALAGGFNEQFF.

The rearrangement links TRBV27 to TRBJ2-1; TRBD1 matches 7 bases. CDR1 and CDR2 (germline): MNHEY, SMNVEV (reference sequence). This CDR3 contains 15 residues. V trimming: 5 bases; J trimming: 5 bases; junction bases outside the gene matches: 9. This CDR3 reads CASSPIGTVNNEQFF. CDR3 bases: TGTGCCAGCAGTCCCATCGGGACAGTCAACAATGAGCAGTTCTTC.

This clone was detected once. The gene calls are TRBV12-5 and TRBJ1-2, with 8 bases aligning to TRBD1. CDR1 LGHNT and CDR2 FRNRAP come from the germline V gene. This CDR3 is 12 amino acids long. V dropped 6 bases and J dropped 5; count of bases not matched to a gene: 2. CDR3 residues: CASGQGAYGYTF. The CDR3 nucleotides are TGTGCTAGTGGCCAGGGGGCTTATGGCTACACCTTC.

With respect to this clone: This specimen includes other DNA sequences encoding the same CDR3. This chain links TRBV19 with TRBJ2-7; 10 nucleotides align to TRBD1. Per the germline V gene, CDR1 is LNHDA and CDR2 is SQIVND (reference sequence). This CDR3 spans 14 amino acids. J was trimmed by 1 base and V by 5 bases; bases with no gene match: 2. The CDR3 sequence is CASSRDRGSYEQYF. The CDR3 region has the DNA TGTGCCAGTAGTCGGGACAGGGGATCCTACGAGCAGTACTTC.

The chain is built from TRBV7-8 and TRBJ2-5, with 8 bases that match TRBD2. Unmatched junction bases numbered 9, after V lost 4 bases and J lost 5 bases. The CDR3 contains 15 residues. From germline, CDR1 is SGHVS and CDR2 FQNEAQ. The CDR3 is CASSSRRLARETQYF. CDR3 nucleotide sequence: TGTGCCAGCAGCTCCAGGCGACTAGCGCGGGAGACCCAGTACTTC.

The rearrangement joins TRBV7-8 to TRBJ1-1; no definite D call. The CDR3 has 13 residues. Germline V gene sequence: CDR1 SGHVS, CDR2 FQNEAQ. Trimming shortened V by 2 bases and J by 6 bases, and 10 bases separated the two germline ends. The CDR3 coding sequence is TGTGCCAGCAGCTTAAGCGGGGTCCCTGAAGCTTTCTTT. Translated, it gives CASSLSGVPEAFF.

The rearrangement links TRBV4-3 to TRBJ1-2; 7 bases line up with TRBD1. Trimming took 0 bases from V and 6 from J; bases not matched to a gene: 13. The germline gives CDR1 LGHNA, CDR2 YSLEER. The CDR3 totals 17 residues. The CDR3 DNA follows: TGCGCCAGCAGCCAAGATATGGCGTCAGGGGGGTTTCATGGCTACACCTTC. It specifies CASSQDMASGGFHGYTF.

This chain joins TRBV2 and TRBJ2-3, with a weak D call TRBD1 (5 bases). This CDR3 spans 13 amino acids. Trimming stripped 5 bases from V and 8 bases from J, with 14 bases between. CDR1 and CDR2 from the germline V gene are SNHLY and FYNNEI. The CDR3 region has the DNA TGTGCCAGCAGTCCAGGCACACAGGTTACGCAGTATTTT. This gives the protein CASSPGTQVTQYF.

The chain joins TRBV19 to TRBJ2-7, with 8 nucleotides matching TRBD1. CDR3 length: 15 amino acids. Germline trimming cut 5 bases from V and 3 bases from J; bases unmatched to any gene: 9. The V gene's germline CDR1 is LNHDA and CDR2 SQIVND (reference sequence). Here the CDR3 reads CASSPRGQGNYEQYF. CDR3 DNA: TGTGCCAGTAGTCCCAGGGGGCAGGGGAACTACGAGCAGTACTTC.

The chain links TRBV28 to TRBJ2-5; TRBD2 agrees at 10 bases. This CDR3 spans 14 amino acids. Trimming removed 6 bases from V and 9 bases from J; junction bases left unmatched: 10. Germline V gives CDR1 MDHEN, CDR2 SYDVKM. In nucleotides, the CDR3 is TGTGCCAGCAGGCCCCAGCGGGGGGGTGGGTCCCAGTACTTC. It codes for CASRPQRGGGSQYF.

This chain connects TRBV5-6 to TRBJ1-6, with D perhaps matching TRBD1 (5 bases). This CDR3 is 14 amino acids long. The germline V gene has CDR1 SGHDT and CDR2 YYEEEE. V was shortened by 4 bases and J by 10 bases, with 15 bases between the two germline ends. CDR3 nucleotide sequence: TGTGCCAGCAGCCCCCCGGGGGGTGGATCACCCCTCCACTTT. Translating it yields CASSPPGGGSPLHF.

V and J are TRBV21-1 and TRBJ1-5; TRBD1 is the table's D call and was not checked against the DNA. TRBV21-1 is a pseudogene locus. The length of the CDR3 is 18 residues. The CDR3 nucleotides are TGTGCCAGCATTATCCGGGACACTTCTCATTATAGCAATCAGCCCCAGCATTTT. The encoded protein is CASIIRDTSHYSNQPQHF.

The chain has TRBV12-3 or TRBV12-4 and TRBJ2-1; 8 nucleotides align to TRBD2. Losses at the gene ends were 3 bases for V and 9 bases for J; bases not matched to a gene: 4. The CDR3 spans 13 residues. This chain's CDR3 is CASSLKTSGEQFF. CDR3 DNA sequence: TGTGCCAGCAGTTTGAAAACTAGCGGTGAGCAGTTCTTC.

This chain links TRBV11-2 with TRBJ1-4, with D possibly TRBD1 on 5 matching bases. Trimming pared 0 bases from V and 0 bases from J, leaving 11 bases between. The CDR3 runs 17 residues. Germline CDR1 is SGHAT and CDR2 is FQNNGV. CDR3 coding DNA: TGTGCCAGCAGCTTAGATTGGGGCGAAGCAACTAATGAAAAACTGTTTTTT. Its protein is CASSLDWGEATNEKLFF.